This T cell receptor beta chain was obtained from a study of T cell responses to AZD1222 COVID-19 vaccine. Points from the study as a whole: Among spike-specific TCRs, nearly half reportedly target unmutated variant regions. Donors skewed white British and female; clonal diversity was possibly underestimated.

The germline gives CDR1 SGHAT, CDR2 FQNNGV. The CDR3 consists of 16 residues. Deletions cut 3 bases from V and 1 base from J, with 15 bases between. As for this clone: The antigen is undetermined.

Libraries were prepared by immunoSEQ multiplex PCR; TCRdb keeps only in-frame clonotypes and omits some of them. The repertoire has 150,000 to 200,000 clones, around nine tenths of them found once; the top ten carry approximately 5.7%. V usage is TRBV11-2 and J usage is TRBJ1-1; TRBD1 might be the D (6 bases). This clonotype originated in an adult in good health. This material consisted of peripheral blood, taken on day 0 of AZD1222 vaccination. The CDR3 loop is CASSFPNSGQNTEAFF. CDR3 DNA: TGTGCCAGCAGCTTTCCTAACTCGGGACAGAACACTGAAGCTTTCTTT.